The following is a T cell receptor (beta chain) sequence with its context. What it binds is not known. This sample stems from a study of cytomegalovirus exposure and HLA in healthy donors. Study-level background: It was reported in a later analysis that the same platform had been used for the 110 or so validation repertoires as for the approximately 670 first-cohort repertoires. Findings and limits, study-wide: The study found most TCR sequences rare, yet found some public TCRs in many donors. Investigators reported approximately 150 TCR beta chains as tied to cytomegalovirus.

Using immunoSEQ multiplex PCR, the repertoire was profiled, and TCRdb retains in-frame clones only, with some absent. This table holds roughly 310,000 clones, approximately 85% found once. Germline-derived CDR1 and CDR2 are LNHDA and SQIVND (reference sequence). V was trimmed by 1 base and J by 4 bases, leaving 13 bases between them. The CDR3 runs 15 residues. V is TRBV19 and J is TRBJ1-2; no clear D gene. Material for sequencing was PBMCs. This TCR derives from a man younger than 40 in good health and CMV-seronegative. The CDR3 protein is CASSIAPTSPYGYTF. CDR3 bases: TGTGCCAGTAGTATAGCCCCGACTTCCCCCTATGGCTACACCTTC.